This T cell receptor beta chain stems from a study of CD4+ T cells in melanoma. Worth noting for this clone: Antigen unknown.

In germline, CDR1 is LNHDA, CDR2 SQIVND (reference sequence). The CDR3 consists of 19 residues. V lost 3 bases and J 1 base, leaving 21 bases between the germline ends. Findings and limits, study-wide: Reportedly, melanoma neoantigen-specific CD4+ T cells showed varied differentiation states. CD8+ T cell, macrophage and B cell function reportedly correlated with neoantigen-specific CD4+ T cells.

TCRdb's copy holds only in-frame clones and misses some; the assay was immunoSEQ multiplex PCR. The data contain around 130,000 clones, roughly 91% of them seen just once; the ten biggest clones take up approximately 1.4%. The J gene is TRBJ2-2, the V gene TRBV19; D perhaps matches TRBD2 (5 bases). This TCR was sampled from a human donor with melanoma. The CDR3 coding sequence is TGTGCCAGTAGTATGGGCGTAATAACGATTGGGAGGAACACCGGGGAGCTGTTTTTT. Amino acid sequence: CASSMGVITIGRNTGELFF.